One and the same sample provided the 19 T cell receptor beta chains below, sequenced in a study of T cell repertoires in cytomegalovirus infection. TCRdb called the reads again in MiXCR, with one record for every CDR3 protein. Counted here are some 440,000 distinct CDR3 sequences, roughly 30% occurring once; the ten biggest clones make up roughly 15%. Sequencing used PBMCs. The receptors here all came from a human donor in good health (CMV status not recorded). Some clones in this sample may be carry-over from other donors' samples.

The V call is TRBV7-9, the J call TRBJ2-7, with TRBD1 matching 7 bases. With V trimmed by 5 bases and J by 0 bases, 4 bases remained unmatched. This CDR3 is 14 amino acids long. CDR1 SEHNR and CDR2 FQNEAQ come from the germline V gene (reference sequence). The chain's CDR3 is CASSHRDSSYEQYF. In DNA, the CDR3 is TGTGCCAGCAGCCACCGGGACAGCTCCTACGAGCAGTACTTC.

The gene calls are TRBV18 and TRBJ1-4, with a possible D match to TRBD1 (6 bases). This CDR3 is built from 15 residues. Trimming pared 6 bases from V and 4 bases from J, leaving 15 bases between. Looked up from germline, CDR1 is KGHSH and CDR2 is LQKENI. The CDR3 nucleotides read TGTGCCAGCTCCCCGTATCAGGGGATTAATGAAAAACTGTTTTTT. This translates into CASSPYQGINEKLFF.

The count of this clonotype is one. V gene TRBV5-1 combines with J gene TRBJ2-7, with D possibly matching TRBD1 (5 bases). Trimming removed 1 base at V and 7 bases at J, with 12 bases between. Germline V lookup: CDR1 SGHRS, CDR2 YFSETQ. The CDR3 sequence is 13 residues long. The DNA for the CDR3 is TGCGCCAGCAGCTTGAGGGGCGTCCTTGAGCAGTACTTC. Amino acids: CASSLRGVLEQYF.

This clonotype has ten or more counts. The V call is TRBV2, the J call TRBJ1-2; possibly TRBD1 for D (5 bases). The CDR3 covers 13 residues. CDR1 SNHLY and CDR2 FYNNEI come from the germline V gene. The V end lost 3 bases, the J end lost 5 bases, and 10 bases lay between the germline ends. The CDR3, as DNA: TGTGCCAGCAGTGAGAAGACAGTTTATGGCTACACCTTC. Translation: CASSEKTVYGYTF.

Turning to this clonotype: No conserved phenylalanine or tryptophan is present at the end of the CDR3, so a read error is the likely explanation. The CDR3 loop is CASSLGYGNTIYL. The CDR3 DNA is TGTGCCAGCAGCTTAGGGTATGGAAACACCATATATTTG. The V and J genes are TRBV7-2 and TRBJ1-3; D is unclear. There are 13 residues in the CDR3. The germline CDR1 and CDR2 sequences are SGHTA and FQGNSA. Trimming stripped 1 base from V and 3 bases from J, with 4 bases between.

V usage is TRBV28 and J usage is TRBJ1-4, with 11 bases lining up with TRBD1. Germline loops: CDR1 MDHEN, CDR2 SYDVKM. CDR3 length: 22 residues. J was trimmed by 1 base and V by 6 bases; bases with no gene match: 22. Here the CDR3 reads CASSQVFRRTGGWFVTNEKLFF. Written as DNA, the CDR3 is TGTGCCAGCAGCCAGGTTTTTAGGAGGACAGGGGGCTGGTTTGTAACTAATGAAAAACTGTTTTTT.

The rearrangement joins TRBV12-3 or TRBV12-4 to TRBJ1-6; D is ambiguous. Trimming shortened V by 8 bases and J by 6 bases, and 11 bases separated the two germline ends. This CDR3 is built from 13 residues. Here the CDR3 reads CASGGQANSPLHF. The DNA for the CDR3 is TGTGCCAGCGGTGGTCAAGCTAATTCACCCCTCCACTTT.

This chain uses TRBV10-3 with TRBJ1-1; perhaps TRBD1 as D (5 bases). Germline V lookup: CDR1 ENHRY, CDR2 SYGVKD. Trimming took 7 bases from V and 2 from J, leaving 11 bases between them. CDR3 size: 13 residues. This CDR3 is CAITGDLNTEAFF. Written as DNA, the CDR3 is TGTGCCATCACCGGGGACCTAAACACTGAAGCTTTCTTT.

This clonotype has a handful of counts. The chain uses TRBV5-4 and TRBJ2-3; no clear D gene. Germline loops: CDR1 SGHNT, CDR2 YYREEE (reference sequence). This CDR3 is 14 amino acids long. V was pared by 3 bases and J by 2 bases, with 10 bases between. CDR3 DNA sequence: TGTGCCAGCAGCTCCCAAATCCCCACAGATACGCAGTATTTT. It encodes CASSSQIPTDTQYF.

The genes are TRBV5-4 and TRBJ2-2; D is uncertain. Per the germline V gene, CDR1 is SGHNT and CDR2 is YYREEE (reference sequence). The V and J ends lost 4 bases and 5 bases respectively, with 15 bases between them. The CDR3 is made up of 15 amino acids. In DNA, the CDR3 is TGTGCCAGCAGCCCCGTCGGCGCCCGGACCGGGGAGCTGTTTTTT. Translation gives CASSPVGARTGELFF.

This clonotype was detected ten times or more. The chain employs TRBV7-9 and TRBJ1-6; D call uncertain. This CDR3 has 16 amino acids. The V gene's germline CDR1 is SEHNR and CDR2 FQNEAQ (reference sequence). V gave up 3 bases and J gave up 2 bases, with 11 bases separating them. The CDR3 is CASSFRGQTYNSPLHF. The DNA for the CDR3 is TGTGCCAGCAGCTTCAGAGGCCAGACCTATAATTCACCCCTCCACTTT.

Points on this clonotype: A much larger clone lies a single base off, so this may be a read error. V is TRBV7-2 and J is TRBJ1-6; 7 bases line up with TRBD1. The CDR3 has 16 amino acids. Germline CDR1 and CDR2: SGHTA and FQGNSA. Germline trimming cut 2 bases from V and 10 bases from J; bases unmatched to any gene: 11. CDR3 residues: CASSLSRQGAGSPLHF. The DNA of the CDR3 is TGTGCCAGCAGCTTAAGTAGACAGGGTGCTGGATCACCCCTCCACTTT.

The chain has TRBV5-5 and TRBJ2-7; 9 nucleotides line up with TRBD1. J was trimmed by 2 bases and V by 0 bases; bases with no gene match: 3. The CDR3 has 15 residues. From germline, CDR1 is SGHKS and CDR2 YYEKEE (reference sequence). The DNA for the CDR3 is TGTGCCAGCAGCTTGGCGACAGGGGGGGCCTACGAGCAGTACTTC. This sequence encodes CASSLATGGAYEQYF.

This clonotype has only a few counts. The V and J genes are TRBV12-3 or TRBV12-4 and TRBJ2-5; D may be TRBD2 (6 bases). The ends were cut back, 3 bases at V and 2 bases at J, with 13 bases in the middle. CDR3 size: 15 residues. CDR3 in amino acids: CASSFGDLSQETQYF. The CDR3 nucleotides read TGTGCCAGCAGTTTCGGGGACTTGAGTCAAGAGACCCAGTACTTC.

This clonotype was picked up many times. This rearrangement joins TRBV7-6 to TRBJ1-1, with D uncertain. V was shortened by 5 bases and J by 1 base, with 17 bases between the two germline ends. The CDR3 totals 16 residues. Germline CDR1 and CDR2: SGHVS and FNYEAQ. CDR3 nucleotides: TGTGCCAGCAGCCCTAGGGTCGGAGGGCCGAACACTGAAGCTTTCTTT. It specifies CASSPRVGGPNTEAFF.

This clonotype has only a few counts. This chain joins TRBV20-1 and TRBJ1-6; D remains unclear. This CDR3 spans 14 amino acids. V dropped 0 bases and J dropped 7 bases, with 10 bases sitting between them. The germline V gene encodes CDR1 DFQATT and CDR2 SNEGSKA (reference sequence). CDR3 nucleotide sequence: TGCAGTGCTAGAGAGAGGGAGATGAATTCACCCCTCCACTTT. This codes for CSAREREMNSPLHF.

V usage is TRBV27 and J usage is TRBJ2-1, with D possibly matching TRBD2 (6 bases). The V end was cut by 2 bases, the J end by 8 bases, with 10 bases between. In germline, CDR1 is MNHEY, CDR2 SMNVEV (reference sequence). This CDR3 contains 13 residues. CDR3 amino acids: CASSLGGTDEQFF. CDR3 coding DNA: TGTGCCAGCAGTTTAGGGGGGACCGATGAGCAGTTCTTC.

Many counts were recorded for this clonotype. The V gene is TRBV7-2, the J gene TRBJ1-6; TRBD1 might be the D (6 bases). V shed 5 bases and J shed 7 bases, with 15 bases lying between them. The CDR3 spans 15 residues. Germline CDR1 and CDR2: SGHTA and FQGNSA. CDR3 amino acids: CASSILQGGNSPLHF. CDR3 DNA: TGTGCCAGCAGCATTTTACAGGGAGGAAATTCACCCCTCCACTTT. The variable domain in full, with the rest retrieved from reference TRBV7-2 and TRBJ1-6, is GAGVSQSPSNKVTEKGKDVELRCDPISGHTALYWYRQSLGQGLEFLIYFQGNSAPDKSGLPSDRFSAERTGGSVSTLTIQRTQQEDSAVYLCASSILQGGNSPLHFGNGTRLTVT.

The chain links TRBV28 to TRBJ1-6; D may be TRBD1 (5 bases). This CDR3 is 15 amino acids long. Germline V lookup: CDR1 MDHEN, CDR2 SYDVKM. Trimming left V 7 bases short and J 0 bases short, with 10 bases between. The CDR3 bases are TGTGCCAGCATGGGGGGAAGCTCCTATAATTCACCCCTCCACTTT. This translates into CASMGGSSYNSPLHF.